The sequence of this T cell receptor (beta chain) was determined in a study of beta chain features in type 1 diabetes. The authors sorted CD4+ naive, central memory, regulatory and stem cell-like memory cells via CD45RO/CCR7/CD25/CD127/CD95/CD27. J gave up 6 bases and V 1 base, and 12 bases lay outside the gene matches. This CDR3 contains 17 residues. Germline V gives CDR1 SGHDN, CDR2 FVKESK. This clone has a handful of counts. Its specificity is unknown. All of the isolated RNA was reverse transcribed, so expressed TCRB transcripts were sequenced. The assay was immunoSEQ multiplex PCR, and TCRdb's table has in-frame clones only and misses some. The table includes 600,000 to 700,000 clones, roughly 12% detected once. Points from the study as a whole: Type 1 diabetes patients had moderately but significantly shorter TCRB CDR3s in all four CD4+ subsets. It was among patients, rather than healthy donors, that naive, central memory and Treg TCRB repertoires appeared more similar.

V and J are TRBV14 and TRBJ1-1; TRBD1 aligns across 9 bases. The sample consisted of naive CD4+ T cells from blood. The source of this sequence is a man between 25 and 39 years old with type 1 diabetes. In DNA form, the CDR3 reads TGTGCCAGCAGCCAAGCGTTGGAACAGGGGGCTTACTCTGAAGCTTTCTTT. Its translation: CASSQALEQGAYSEAFF.